This is a list of T cell receptor beta chains from one sample in a study of blood T cells in healthy people across ages. MiXCR was run by TCRdb on the 5' RACE reads, yielding one entry per CDR3 protein. Of some 640,000 distinct CDR3 sequences in the sample, 49% are singletons; the top ten hold 25% to 35%. Specimen: blood. These receptors all stem from a woman aged 55 to 70 in good health. Each CDR3 is given with its conserved first and last residue. The D gene is left open where the match is weak. Size is omitted from some rows. Given values are once, few, many or a class for expanded clones.

clone_size d_call j_call v_call cdr3_nt cdr3_aa
- - TRBJ1-2 TRBV7-2 TGTGCCAGCAGCTTCTCGGACAAAATTAACTATGGCTACACCTTC CASSFSDKINYGYTF
- TRBD2 TRBJ2-3 TRBV6-5 TGTGCCAGCAGTTACGCGGCGGGAGGGGGGACAGATACGCAGTATTTT CASSYAAGGGTDTQYF
- - TRBJ1-5 TRBV3-1 TGTGCCAGCAGCCAAGGAATTCCCTCCTTGAATCAGGCCCAGCATTTT CASSQGIPSLNQAQHF
many TRBD2 TRBJ2-7 TRBV2 TGTGCCAGCAGTGACCTGGGACTAGGGGAGCAGTACTTC CASSDLGLGEQYF
- - TRBJ2-3 TRBV6-5 TGTGCCAGCAGTTACGGCCTCAAGGGAGATACGCAGTATTTT CASSYGLKGDTQYF
- - TRBJ1-2 TRBV5-5 TGTGCCAGCAGCTTGGTGCAGACCTCGGCCGGCTACACCTTC CASSLVQTSAGYTF
- TRBD1 TRBJ2-1 TRBV6-1 TGTGCCAGCAGTGTAGACAGGGGCCTCGGCTCCTACAATGAGCAGTTCTTC CASSVDRGLGSYNEQFF
- TRBD2 TRBJ2-7 TRBV4-3 TGCGCCAGCAGCCAGGTGACTAGCGGGCACTCCTACGAGCAGTACTTC CASSQVTSGHSYEQYF
- TRBD2 TRBJ2-3 TRBV14 TGTGCCAGCAGCCAAGAAAGGGGGACTAGCGGCACAGATACGCAGTATTTT CASSQERGTSGTDTQYF
- TRBD2 TRBJ2-5 TRBV9 TGTGCCAGCAGCACCCGGACTAGCGGAAAATACAATGAGCAGTACTTC CASSTRTSGKYNEQYF
once TRBD2 TRBJ2-3 TRBV7-2 TGTGCCAGCAGCTTATGGGGGACTAGGAGCACAGATACGCAGTATTTT CASSLWGTRSTDTQYF
- - TRBJ2-5 TRBV20-1 TGCAGTGCAATAACTCCCCTAGCTACCAATGAGCAGTACTTC CSAITPLATNEQYF
few TRBD2 TRBJ2-1 TRBV13 TGTGCCAGCAGCACGCGCCCTAGCGGGCGGGGCGGTGAGCAGTTCTTC CASSTRPSGRGGEQFF
- - TRBJ2-1 TRBV7-2 TGTGCCAGCCGACAGGTGAAGGGCAATGAGCAGTTCTTC CASRQVKGNEQFF
- TRBD1 TRBJ2-2 TRBV4-3 TGCGCCAGCAGCCAAGATGGGACAGGGGGCCTCGGGGAGCTGTTTTTT CASSQDGTGGLGELFF
- - TRBJ1-1 TRBV27 TGTGCCAGCGTCAGATTGTACCCGACTGAAGCTTTCTTT CASVRLYPTEAFF
- - TRBJ1-6 TRBV20-1 TGCAGTGCTGACAGCCGCAATTCACCCCTCCACTTT CSADSRNSPLHF
- - TRBJ1-3 TRBV12-3/TRBV12-4 TGTGCCAGCACCGACCCCGGGGGACGAGGAAACACCATATATTTT CASTDPGGRGNTIYF
- - TRBJ1-1 TRBV13 TGTGCCAGCAGCCCGCTAGCAGGTGGAGGGACTGAAGCTTTCTTT CASSPLAGGGTEAFF
- - TRBJ2-7 TRBV6-5 TGTGCCAGCAGTTACTCGACGGGGGAGACCTCCTACGAGCAGTACTTC CASSYSTGETSYEQYF
many TRBD2 TRBJ2-7 TRBV5-1 TGCGCCAGCAGCTTGAGCGGGAGGGCCTACGAGCAGTACTTC CASSLSGRAYEQYF
- - TRBJ2-1 TRBV7-9 TGTGCCAGCAGCTTTTCCTACTCGAACAATGAGCAGTTCTTC CASSFSYSNNEQFF
- - TRBJ2-1 TRBV20-1 TGCAGTGCTCCCTCAAGTGGGGCATCCAATGAGCAGTTCTTC CSAPSSGASNEQFF
few - TRBJ2-5 TRBV10-2 TGCGCCAGCCGCCGCCCTACGGAGACCCAGTACTTC CASRRPTETQYF